The 16 T cell receptor beta chains below all came from one sample that was sequenced in a study of spatial heterogeneity in lung cancer. Described time point: sample taken at primary tumor resection. Sequencing was performed on whole RNA extracted from tumor and nontumor lung tissue, or from frozen PBMC, and the material was left unsorted. TCRdb called the 5' RACE reads again in MiXCR, with one record for every CDR3 protein. The sample contains tens of thousands of distinct CDR3 sequences, 4.6% of which appear only once. This sample comprised PBMCs, obtained at surgery. Receptors originate from a male donor with early-stage non-small cell lung cancer.

Details on this clonotype: A read error may be the cause here, since a much bigger clone is one base away. V usage is TRBV7-2 and J usage is TRBJ1-3; a weak D match, TRBD1 (5 bases). Germline CDR1 SGHTA, CDR2 FQGNSA. CDR3 size: 15 residues. The CDR3 sequence is CASSPIDSSRNTIYF. CDR3 nucleotides: TGTGCCAGCAGCCCAATTGACAGCTCTAGAAACACCATATATTTT. The entire variable domain, with the rest obtained from reference TRBV7-2 and TRBJ1-3, is as follows: GAGVSQSPSNKVTEKGKDVELRCDPISGHTALYWYRQSLGQGLEFLIYFQGNSAPDKSGLPSDRFSAERTGGSVSTLTIQRTQQEDSAVYLCASSPIDSSRNTIYFGEGSWLTVV.

The V call is TRBV7-2, the J call TRBJ1-4; 10 bases are shared with TRBD1. Germline V gene lookup returns CDR1 SGHTA and CDR2 FQGNSA. V was pared by 5 bases and J by 6 bases, with 6 bases of the junction left unmatched. The CDR3 is 15 amino acids. The CDR3 coding sequence is TGTGCCAGCAGCCGAATCGGGACAGGGGATGAAAAACTGTTTTTT. The encoded protein is CASSRIGTGDEKLFF. The complete variable domain, with remaining parts taken from reference TRBV7-2 and TRBJ1-4, reads GAGVSQSPSNKVTEKGKDVELRCDPISGHTALYWYRQSLGQGLEFLIYFQGNSAPDKSGLPSDRFSAERTGGSVSTLTIQRTQQEDSAVYLCASSRIGTGDEKLFFGSGTQLSVL.

Ten or more counts support this clonotype. V and J are TRBV20-1 and TRBJ2-1, with TRBD2 identical over 7 bases. Germline V gene lookup returns CDR1 DFQATT and CDR2 SNEGSKA (reference sequence). This CDR3 spans 12 amino acids. Trimming cost V 3 bases and J 6 bases; bases outside gene matches: 2. The CDR3 DNA is TGCAGTGCTAGTAGCGGGCCCAATGAGCAGTTCTTC. This gives the protein CSASSGPNEQFF.

This clonotype was counted many times. J is TRBJ1-1 and V is TRBV20-1; TRBD1 might be the D (5 bases). V was trimmed by 3 bases and J by 0 bases, leaving 11 bases between them. The CDR3 loop spans 14 amino acids. CDR1 and CDR2 from the germline V gene are DFQATT and SNEGSKA (reference sequence). The CDR3 region is CSARKGFMNTEAFF. The CDR3 DNA reads TGCAGTGCTAGGAAGGGGTTCATGAACACTGAAGCTTTCTTT.

This clonotype was counted a few times. The rearrangement uses TRBV7-2 and TRBJ2-3; 11 bases are a match to TRBD2. The CDR3 has 14 residues. The germline V gene encodes CDR1 SGHTA and CDR2 FQGNSA. V lost 6 bases to trimming and J lost 6 bases; unmatched junction nucleotides: 5. CDR3 region: CASRVAGGHDTQYF. Here the CDR3 DNA reads TGTGCCAGCAGAGTAGCGGGGGGGCACGATACGCAGTATTTT.

This clonotype was detected ten times or more. The V and J genes are TRBV27 and TRBJ2-1, with TRBD2 matching over 15 bases. The CDR3 is 18 residues long. V lost 8 bases, J lost 6 bases, and 14 bases stayed unmatched. Germline assignment: CDR1 MNHEY and CDR2 SMNVEV (reference sequence). CDR3 DNA sequence: TGTGCCAGCCTTACACGGACTAGCGGGAGGGGTTTGGGCAATGAGCAGTTCTTC. Its protein product is CASLTRTSGRGLGNEQFF.

This clonotype was observed a few times. J is TRBJ2-3 and V is TRBV6-1; 12 bases are a match to TRBD1. The CDR3 is 14 residues long. With V trimmed by 8 bases and J by 8 bases, 8 bases remained unmatched. Germline assignment: CDR1 MNHNS and CDR2 SASEGT. The CDR3 DNA reads as TGTGCCAGCGGACCGGGACAGGGGGCTGGTACGCAGTATTTT. Protein sequence: CASGPGQGAGTQYF.

The table lists this clonotype with many counts. The J gene is TRBJ2-6, the V gene TRBV19; D is unresolved. CDR3 size: 17 residues. The V gene's germline CDR1 is LNHDA and CDR2 SQIVND (reference sequence). V was pared by 6 bases and J by 0 bases, with 15 bases between. The CDR3 spells CASSRNTGDSGANVLTF. Written as DNA, the CDR3 is TGTGCCAGTAGCCGAAATACTGGGGACTCTGGGGCCAACGTCCTGACTTTC.

The J gene is TRBJ2-7, the V gene TRBV28; 9 bases align to TRBD1. V lost 6 bases and J lost 4; bases outside the gene matches: 10. There are 15 residues in the CDR3. The germline V gene encodes CDR1 MDHEN and CDR2 SYDVKM. CDR3 sequence: CASSRGGTGWYEQYF. CDR3 DNA sequence: TGTGCCAGCAGCCGAGGGGGGACAGGGTGGTACGAGCAGTACTTC.

This clonotype was observed many times. The chain combines TRBV18 with TRBJ1-2; unclear D gene. Germline V gene sequence: CDR1 KGHSH, CDR2 LQKENI. V lost 2 bases to trimming and J lost 1 base, with 8 bases between them. The CDR3 has 14 residues. CDR3 protein: CASSPDGSNYGYTF. The CDR3 DNA sequence: TGTGCCAGCTCACCAGACGGCAGTAACTATGGCTACACCTTC.

The sample holds many counts of this clonotype. The chain combines TRBV5-8 with TRBJ2-7; no reliable D call. This CDR3 comprises 15 residues. The V gene lost 1 base and the J gene lost 1 base, with 12 bases spanning the gap. Germline V gene data show CDR1 as SGHTS and CDR2 as YDEGEE. The CDR3 DNA follows: TGTGCCAGCAGCTTGTCGATTTCGTGGTCCTACGAGCAGTACTTC. Translating gives CASSLSISWSYEQYF.

This chain uses TRBV5-4 with TRBJ2-2; no clear D gene. V was trimmed by 0 bases and J by 1 base, leaving 7 bases between them. The germline V gene has CDR1 SGHNT and CDR2 YYREEE (reference sequence). The CDR3 sequence is 15 residues long. The CDR3 loop is CASSLGGLNTGELFF. As DNA, the CDR3 is TGTGCCAGCAGCTTGGGGGGTCTGAACACCGGGGAGCTGTTTTTT.

This clonotype has at least ten counts. The chain is built from TRBV4-3 and TRBJ2-4; no definite D call. Germline CDR1 is LGHNA and CDR2 is YSLEER. V was clipped by 1 base and J by 6 bases, with 16 bases between them. The CDR3 consists of 16 residues. CDR3 nucleotides: TGCGCCAGCAGCCAAGGATCCCGCGCGTCGGGAAACATTCAGTACTTC. Its translation: CASSQGSRASGNIQYF.

J is TRBJ2-1 and V is TRBV18; D remains unclear. CDR3 size: 13 residues. Per the germline V gene, CDR1 is KGHSH and CDR2 is LQKENI. The ends were cut back, 0 bases at V and 5 bases at J, with 5 bases in the middle. This CDR3 is CASSPPHNNEQFF. CDR3 bases: TGTGCCAGCTCACCACCCCACAACAATGAGCAGTTCTTC.

The chain carries TRBV18 and TRBJ2-7; D is perhaps TRBD1 (5 bases). V was clipped by 0 bases and J by 6 bases, with 12 bases between them. Germline CDR1 reads KGHSH; CDR2 reads LQKENI. The CDR3 has 14 residues. DNA of the CDR3: TGTGCCAGCTCACCACCCGGCAGGGTTGGCGAGCAGTACTTC. Amino acid sequence: CASSPPGRVGEQYF.

In its sample, this clonotype was seen many times. The chain links TRBV7-2 to TRBJ1-4; D gene uncertain. The CDR3 is 17 residues long. Trimming shortened V by 5 bases and J by 8 bases, and 24 bases separated the two germline ends. The V gene's germline CDR1 is SGHTA and CDR2 FQGNSA. The CDR3 DNA follows: TGTGCCAGCAGCACATACGGCGGCGGCGCCGTAAGAGAAAAACTGTTTTTT. Translated, it gives CASSTYGGGAVREKLFF.